The subject of this entry is one T cell receptor (beta chain). RNA transcripts were the template for amplifying TCR beta CDR3 regions. TCR CDR3 regions were first amplified by RT-PCR with HTBI primers. Each CDR3 protein gets one entry after TCRdb re-called the multiplex PCR reads with MiXCR. This sample has 750,000 to 950,000 distinct CDR3 sequences; over 35% occur once, and the top ten carry around 10%. Among the patients, aged 18 to 65, hyperthyroidism was newly diagnosed and had lasted under 2 months. Patients with uncontrolled infections, other autoimmune diseases, pregnancy or lactation were excluded. This entry belongs to a study of T cells in Graves' hyperthyroidism and ophthalmopathy. This CDR3 contains 17 residues. Germline V CDR1 and CDR2: SEHNR, FQNEAQ (reference sequence). Trimming pared 5 bases from V and 2 bases from J, leaving 16 bases between.

Input material: blood. The clonotype originates from a man aged 18 to 29 with Graves' hyperthyroidism. The chain carries TRBV7-9 and TRBJ2-6, with D possibly TRBD1 on 6 matching bases. CDR3: CASSVRTGLPGANVLTF. The CDR3 region has the DNA TGTGCCAGCAGCGTAAGAACAGGGTTGCCTGGGGCCAACGTCCTGACTTTC.